The present T cell receptor (beta chain) was sequenced within a study of CD8+ T cells in alopecia areata. Study overall: The study gave treated patients oral tofacitinib at 5 to 10 mg twice daily. Findings of the study overall: Shared TCR sequences were less clear between patients than in mice, possibly partly from HLA diversity.

Cell sorting on a FACSAria was used to separate CD4+ and CD8+ T cells from the PBMCs. Sequencing relied on a cDNA template that was reverse transcribed from extracted RNA. Method: immunoSEQ multiplex PCR; TCRdb's copy keeps in-frame clones and lacks some. This table holds some 240,000 clones, approximately 61% found once. As to this clone: Its antigen is unknown.

This CDR3 region has 16 residues. The germline V and J ends were trimmed by 4 bases and 4 bases, with 16 bases remaining between them. Germline V gives CDR1 SEHNR, CDR2 FQNEAQ (reference sequence). The TCR comes from a human donor with alopecia areata. The sample in question was CD4+ T cells sorted from blood, obtained at week 0. The chain recombines TRBV7-9 with TRBJ2-2, with D perhaps TRBD1 (5 bases). The CDR3 nucleotides read TGTGCCAGCAGCTCAGAATGGGGCCTGGGCACCGGGGAGCTGTTTTTT. It is translated as CASSSEWGLGTGELFF.